This T cell receptor beta chain was obtained from a study of T cell changes during pregnancy in multiple sclerosis. Germline V CDR1 and CDR2: LNHDA, SQIVND (reference sequence). Trimming removed 6 bases from V and 2 bases from J, with 11 bases in between. The CDR3 sequence is 13 residues long. Assay used: immunoSEQ multiplex PCR; TCRdb lists only in-frame clones, some missing. The sample contains approximately 85,000 clones, roughly 90% of which appear only once. The rearrangement links TRBV19 to TRBJ2-7; D possibly corresponds to TRBD2 (5 bases). Sample: peripheral blood, taken in the first trimester of pregnancy. The clonotype originates from a female donor with multiple sclerosis, enrolled in a pregnancy study. The CDR3: CASSRGPPYEQYF. Here the CDR3 DNA reads TGTGCCAGTAGCCGGGGTCCTCCCTACGAGCAGTACTTC.